Listed below are T cell receptor beta chains from one sample, sequenced in a study of T-cell memory formation after mild COVID-19. Each CDR3 protein gets one entry after TCRdb re-called the 5' RACE reads with MiXCR. The sample holds a few hundred thousand distinct CDR3 sequences, roughly 17% seen once. The sequenced material came from PBMCs or a T cell subset sorted from them (not recorded which). These receptors were taken from a man aged 18 to 29 who had mild COVID-19 (a few samples of this study predate the infection). Cell type and time point are not known. Both conserved end residues are part of each CDR3. D genes are given only for firm matches. Only some rows state a clone size, as once, few, many or a class for expanded clones.

V gene	D gene	clone size	J gene	CDR3 protein	CDR3 DNA
TRBV20-1	TRBD1	many	TRBJ2-1	CSARDAEGGDEQFF	TGCAGTGCTAGAGATGCGGAAGGGGGCGATGAGCAGTTCTTC
TRBV21-1	NA	few	TRBJ1-3	CASSKGHYGNTIYF	TGTGCCAGCAGCAAGGGACATTACGGAAACACCATATATTTT
TRBV12-3/TRBV12-4	TRBD1	NA	TRBJ1-6	CASSFEGAHSPLHF	TGTGCCAGCAGTTTTGAGGGGGCTCATTCACCCCTCCACTTT
TRBV24-1	TRBD2	few	TRBJ2-3	CATSDARTSGGVGDTQYF	TGTGCCACCAGTGATGCGCGAACTAGCGGGGGGGTTGGAGATACGCAGTATTTT
TRBV6-5	NA	few	TRBJ1-3	CASSWRGSAGNTIYF	TGTGCCAGCAGTTGGCGGGGGAGCGCTGGAAACACCATATATTTT
TRBV5-1	NA	few	TRBJ2-3	CASSFWQGSTDTQYF	TGCGCCAGCAGCTTCTGGCAGGGGAGTACAGATACGCAGTATTTT
TRBV5-1	NA	few	TRBJ1-6	CASSLGGGVGSPLHF	TGCGCCAGCAGCTTGGGCGGCGGGGTGGGGTCACCCCTCCACTTT
TRBV9	TRBD1	NA	TRBJ2-7	CASSEGQGDEQYF	TGTGCCAGCAGCGAGGGCCAGGGGGACGAGCAGTACTTC
TRBV7-2	NA	NA	TRBJ1-2	CASSQWGPPFGYTF	TGTGCCAGCAGCCAATGGGGCCCTCCGTTCGGCTACACCTTC
TRBV24-1	NA	NA	TRBJ1-5	CATSDSGRRAIDQPQHF	TGTGCCACCAGTGATTCAGGACGGAGGGCTATCGATCAGCCCCAGCATTTT
TRBV12-3/TRBV12-4	NA	NA	TRBJ2-3	CAITVVWSPDTQYF	TGTGCCATCACCGTCGTGTGGAGTCCAGATACGCAGTATTTT
TRBV23-1	TRBD1	NA	TRBJ1-5	CASSPPGQLSNQPQHF	TGCGCCAGCAGTCCTCCGGGACAGCTAAGCAATCAGCCCCAGCATTTT
TRBV20-1	TRBD1	NA	TRBJ1-5	CSARRPRDREEQPQHF	TGCAGTGCTAGACGGCCCCGGGACAGGGAGGAACAGCCCCAGCATTTT
TRBV5-1	TRBD1	few	TRBJ1-1	CASSLVGTGNTEAFF	TGCGCCAGCAGCTTGGTAGGGACAGGGAACACTGAAGCTTTCTTT
TRBV29-1	NA	NA	TRBJ1-5	CSVGDTPQPQHF	TGCAGCGTTGGGGACACCCCTCAGCCCCAGCATTTT
TRBV3-1	NA	few	TRBJ2-7	CASSTLYEQYF	TGTGCCAGCAGCACCCTCTACGAGCAGTACTTC
TRBV15	TRBD1	NA	TRBJ1-4	CATSRDGWTGDEKLFF	TGTGCCACCAGCAGAGATGGGTGGACAGGGGATGAAAAACTGTTTTTT
TRBV7-2	NA	NA	TRBJ1-5	CASSLGSDSNQPQHF	TGTGCCAGCAGCTTAGGTTCGGATAGCAATCAGCCCCAGCATTTT
TRBV7-2	NA	NA	TRBJ2-3	CASSLRGAPDTQYF	TGTGCCAGCAGCTTACGGGGGGCCCCAGATACGCAGTATTTT
TRBV6-6	TRBD1	NA	TRBJ1-2	CASSLRQGAGYGYTF	TGTGCCAGCAGTCTCCGACAGGGGGCTGGATATGGCTACACCTTC
TRBV12-3/TRBV12-4	TRBD1	NA	TRBJ2-6	CASSDTGVGANVLTF	TGTGCCAGCAGTGACACAGGGGTAGGGGCCAACGTCCTGACTTTC
TRBV14	TRBD1	few	TRBJ2-3	CASSQFDRDRGDTQYF	TGTGCCAGCAGCCAATTTGACCGGGACAGGGGCGATACGCAGTATTTT
TRBV11-1	TRBD2	NA	TRBJ2-7	CASSLKVSGNYEQYF	TGTGCCAGCAGCCTAAAGGTCAGCGGGAACTACGAGCAGTACTTC
TRBV5-1	NA	NA	TRBJ2-2	CASSLFEQVSNTGELFF	TGCGCCAGCAGCTTGTTTGAACAGGTTTCTAACACCGGGGAGCTGTTTTTT
TRBV30	NA	few	TRBJ2-2	CAWSFMHGELFF	TGTGCCTGGAGTTTCATGCACGGGGAGCTGTTTTTT
TRBV12-3/TRBV12-4	NA	NA	TRBJ2-7	CASSFGAGIHEQYF	NA
TRBV7-9	TRBD1	few	TRBJ1-6	CASTGDSSSYNSPLHF	TGTGCCAGCACCGGGGACAGCAGCTCCTATAATTCACCCCTCCACTTT
TRBV9	NA	few	TRBJ2-7	CASSVLLVGEQYF	TGTGCCAGCAGCGTCCTCCTCGTCGGCGAGCAGTACTTC
TRBV20-1	NA	NA	TRBJ2-3	CSARGPRRGSTDTQYF	TGCAGTGCTAGAGGCCCGAGACGGGGAAGCACAGATACGCAGTATTTT
TRBV4-2	TRBD2	many	TRBJ2-1	CASSQTGGGAAEQFF	TGTGCCAGCAGCCAGACAGGCGGGGGGGCCGCTGAGCAGTTCTTC
TRBV11-2	NA	NA	TRBJ2-7	CLEAPRVDASYEQYF	TGTCTTGAGGCCCCACGGGTGGACGCTTCTTACGAGCAGTACTTC
TRBV6-2/TRBV6-3	TRBD1	NA	TRBJ2-2	CASSYTQGAQVFF	TGTGCCAGCAGTTACACGCAGGGGGCGCAGGTGTTTTTT
TRBV9	NA	NA	TRBJ1-3	CASSVTGTGSGNTIYF	TGTGCCAGCAGCGTTACGGGGACGGGCTCTGGAAACACCATATATTTT
TRBV6-5	TRBD2	few	TRBJ2-1	CASSYSGGFYNEQFF	TGTGCCAGCAGTTACTCGGGGGGGTTCTACAATGAGCAGTTCTTC
TRBV6-6	NA	NA	TRBJ1-1	CASSQTQGYTEAFF	TGTGCCAGCAGTCAAACACAGGGCTACACTGAAGCTTTCTTT
TRBV6-4	NA	NA	TRBJ2-2	CASSVEGWTGELFF	TGTGCCAGCAGTGTTGAGGGCTGGACCGGGGAGCTGTTTTTT
TRBV7-2	NA	NA	TRBJ2-4	CASSPDRPLAKNIQYF	TGTGCCAGCAGCCCAGACAGACCGCTAGCCAAAAACATTCAGTACTTC
TRBV5-1	TRBD1	few	TRBJ1-1	CASSFLGQGGSGTEAFF	TGCGCCAGCAGCTTTTTGGGGCAGGGGGGTTCGGGAACTGAAGCTTTCTTT
TRBV5-1	TRBD1	few	TRBJ1-3	CASSRTGTVSGNTIYF	TGCGCCAGCAGCAGAACCGGGACAGTCTCTGGAAACACCATATATTTT
TRBV20-1	TRBD2	few	TRBJ2-5	CSAVGLGGWETQYF	TGCAGTGCAGTCGGACTAGGAGGTTGGGAGACCCAGTACTTC
TRBV20-1	NA	few	TRBJ2-7	CSAREGGGSYEQYF	TGCAGTGCTAGGGAGGGCGGAGGCTCCTACGAGCAGTACTTC
TRBV6-5	NA	few	TRBJ2-7	CASSYDPRRGYEQYF	TGTGCCAGCAGTTACGACCCCCGGAGGGGCTACGAGCAGTACTTC
TRBV6-6	NA	NA	TRBJ2-1	CASSYGPEDNEQFF	TGTGCCAGCAGTTACGGCCCCGAAGACAATGAGCAGTTCTTC
TRBV7-7	NA	many	TRBJ2-2	CASSRRSDREVTGELFF	TGTGCTAGCAGCCGGCGCTCAGACAGGGAGGTCACCGGGGAGCTGTTTTTT
TRBV28	NA	once	TRBJ1-3	CASSLRAWRGTIYF	TGTGCCAGCAGTTTAAGGGCCTGGAGGGGAACCATATATTTT
TRBV21-1	NA	few	TRBJ2-6	CASSKVKGDTSWEGANVLTF	TGTGCCAGCAGCAAAGTAAAAGGCGACACCTCATGGGAAGGGGCCAACGTCCTGACTTTC
TRBV7-9	NA	NA	TRBJ1-1	CASSSLGQMNTEAFF	TGTGCCAGCAGCTCTTTAGGACAGATGAACACTGAAGCTTTCTTT
TRBV7-2	TRBD1	many	TRBJ2-2	CASSPGTGGTGELFF	TGTGCCAGCAGCCCCGGGACAGGGGGCACCGGGGAGCTGTTTTTT
TRBV27	NA	NA	TRBJ2-3	CASSLWGKRPNTDTQYF	TGTGCCAGCTCCCTTTGGGGGAAGCGCCCAAACACAGATACGCAGTATTTT
TRBV7-3	NA	many	TRBJ1-6	CASSSGNSPLHF	TGCGCCAGCAGCTCAGGGAATTCACCCCTCCACTTT
TRBV7-3	NA	NA	TRBJ2-3	CASSLGLHADTQYF	TGTGCCAGCAGCTTAGGGTTGCATGCAGATACGCAGTATTTT